A single sample is the source of the 18 T cell receptor beta chains below, sequenced in a study of T cell responses to AZD1222 COVID-19 vaccine. The table came from immunoSEQ multiplex PCR; TCRdb's copy has only in-frame clones and leaves some out. The table has 150,000 or so clones, 75% to 90% seen once. This specimen consisted of peripheral blood, obtained on day 0 of MenACWY control vaccination. These receptors all stem from an adult in good health.

The CDR3 is CASSEGGDQYF. The CDR3 bases are TGCGCCAGCAGTGAGGGGGGGGACCAGTACTTC. The rearrangement joins TRBV10-2 to TRBJ2-5; 7 bases are a match to TRBD2. Germline loops: CDR1 WSHSY, CDR2 SAAADI. Trimming removed 2 bases from V and 10 bases from J; junction bases left unmatched: 1. This CDR3 contains 11 residues.

This chain joins TRBV19 and TRBJ2-7; 8 positions agree with TRBD2. The CDR3 runs to 13 residues. V gave up 10 bases and J gave up 0 bases; unmatched junction bases: 5. Germline values: CDR1 LNHDA, CDR2 SQIVND (reference sequence). The CDR3 sequence is CATHGGGSYEQYF. The CDR3 DNA follows: TGTGCCACCCACGGGGGGGGCTCCTACGAGCAGTACTTC.

This clone has just one count. V and J are TRBV5-1 and TRBJ2-7, with D perhaps matching TRBD1 (6 bases). V was shortened by 5 bases and J by 0 bases, with 6 bases between the two germline ends. CDR1 and CDR2 (germline): SGHRS, YFSETQ. CDR3 length: 12 residues. CDR3 residues: CASRDSSYEQYF. The CDR3 nucleotides read TGCGCCAGCAGGGACAGCTCCTACGAGCAGTACTTC. Full variable domain (remainder filled in from reference TRBV5-1 and TRBJ2-7): KAGVTQTPRYLIKTRGQQVTLSCSPISGHRSVSWYQQTPGQGLQFLFEYFSETQRNKGNFPGRFSGRQFSNSRSEMNVSTLELGDSALYLCASRDSSYEQYFGPGTRLTVT.

V is TRBV24-1 and J is TRBJ1-1; D possibly corresponds to TRBD1 (5 bases). V was cut by 3 bases and J by 3 bases, with 10 bases left in between. The CDR3 covers 14 residues. CDR1 KGHDR and CDR2 SFDVKD come from the germline V gene. The CDR3 sequence: CATSDPGGDTEAFF. The CDR3 DNA is TGTGCCACCAGTGATCCCGGGGGGGACACTGAAGCTTTCTTT.

This clone was seen just once. The V and J genes are TRBV6-5 and TRBJ1-3; perhaps TRBD1 as D (6 bases). Trimming stripped 9 bases from V and 4 bases from J, with 19 bases between. Germline CDR1 reads MNHEY; CDR2 reads SVGAGI. The CDR3 runs 15 residues. The CDR3 region has the DNA TGTGCCAGTCATACAGGGACGGGGGAAGGAAACACCATATATTTT. This translates into CASHTGTGEGNTIYF.

The rearrangement links TRBV4-1 to TRBJ2-7; D ambiguous. The ends were cut back, 0 bases at V and 3 bases at J, with 15 bases in the middle. The germline V gene encodes CDR1 MGHRA and CDR2 YSYEKL. The CDR3 loop spans 16 amino acids. CDR3 DNA: TGCGCCAGCAGCCAAGATCGTCCCCGTGGGGTCTACGAGCAGTACTTC. This gives the protein CASSQDRPRGVYEQYF.

A few counts support this clone. The gene calls are TRBV7-8 and TRBJ2-3; D remains ambiguous. The CDR3 has 13 amino acids. Per the germline V gene, CDR1 is SGHVS and CDR2 is FQNEAQ. Trimming stripped 5 bases from V and 2 bases from J, with 8 bases between. This CDR3 reads CASSRGYTDTQYF. CDR3 DNA: TGTGCCAGCAGCCGAGGTTACACAGATACGCAGTATTTT.

This clone showed up just once. V is TRBV28 and J is TRBJ1-3; no clear D gene. CDR3 length equals 13 residues. V was cut by 1 base and J by 4 bases, with 5 bases left in between. Germline assignment: CDR1 MDHEN and CDR2 SYDVKM. The CDR3 sequence: CASSLSGGNTIYF. As DNA, the CDR3 is TGTGCCAGCAGTTTATCGGGCGGAAACACCATATATTTT.

In DNA form, the CDR3 reads TGCGCCAGCAGCTTGGCGGCAGGGCGGGAGACCCAGTACTTC. Translation gives CASSLAAGRETQYF. The chain carries TRBV5-1 and TRBJ2-5; the D gene is possibly TRBD1 (5 bases). V dropped 0 bases and J dropped 5 bases, with 11 bases sitting between them. The CDR3 totals 14 residues. CDR1 and CDR2 from the germline V gene are SGHRS and YFSETQ.

To note about this clone: The sample has other DNA sequences that encode this CDR3 too. The genes are TRBV10-3 and TRBJ1-6; D gene unclear. Germline V gene sequence: CDR1 ENHRY, CDR2 SYGVKD. The V end was cut by 3 bases, the J end by 7 bases, with 7 bases between. This CDR3 comprises 13 residues. The CDR3 nucleotides are TGTGCCATCAGTGAACTGGGAAATTCACCCCTCCACTTT. It codes for CAISELGNSPLHF.

The chain joins TRBV6-5 to TRBJ1-2, with a tentative D call TRBD1 (5 bases). Per the germline V gene, CDR1 is MNHEY and CDR2 is SVGAGI. The CDR3 is 15 residues long. V lost 8 bases and J 4 bases, leaving 20 bases between the germline ends. In DNA form, the CDR3 reads TGTGCCAGCTCATCCCCGTCCAGGGCTGCCTATGGCTACACCTTC. This sequence encodes CASSSPSRAAYGYTF.

The chain carries TRBV28 and TRBJ1-1, with 9 bases matching TRBD1. This CDR3 has 14 amino acids. From germline, CDR1 is MDHEN and CDR2 SYDVKM. The V gene end was trimmed by 2 bases and the J gene end by 6 bases; junction bases not matched to a gene: 4. The chain's CDR3 is CASSLGGQGSEAFF. The CDR3 nucleotides read TGTGCCAGCAGTTTAGGGGGACAGGGTTCTGAAGCTTTCTTT. Full variable domain (outside the CDR3, taken from reference TRBV28 and TRBJ1-1): DVKVTQSSRYLVKRTGEKVFLECVQDMDHENMFWYRQDPGLGLRLIYFSYDVKMKEKGDIPEGYSVSREKKERFSLILESASTNQTSMYLCASSLGGQGSEAFFGQGTRLTVV.

The rearrangement links TRBV5-1 to TRBJ2-1; D is uncertain. Trimming shortened V by 0 bases and J by 8 bases, and 12 bases separated the two germline ends. This CDR3 is 14 amino acids long. The germline V gene has CDR1 SGHRS and CDR2 YFSETQ. In nucleotides, the CDR3 is TGCGCCAGCAGCTTGGGGGCAGGAGTGGATGAGCAGTTCTTC. It codes for CASSLGAGVDEQFF.

The chain joins TRBV9 to TRBJ1-1; D is possibly TRBD1 (5 bases). There are 15 residues in the CDR3. CDR1 is SGDLS, CDR2 YYNGEE, per germline. The V and J ends lost 0 bases and 1 base respectively, with 10 bases between them. In DNA, the CDR3 is TGTGCCAGCAGCGTAGTGCCGGGGGAGAACACTGAAGCTTTCTTT. Translation: CASSVVPGENTEAFF.

The chain combines TRBV5-1 with TRBJ1-2; D unclear. The CDR3 extends over 17 amino acids. V was pared by 3 bases and J by 4 bases, with 22 bases between. Germline V gives CDR1 SGHRS, CDR2 YFSETQ. CDR3: CASSSEAAAPEIYGYTF. The CDR3 DNA is TGCGCCAGCAGCTCCGAAGCCGCAGCGCCCGAAATCTATGGCTACACCTTC.

The chain recombines TRBV5-1 with TRBJ1-2; D is undetermined. The CDR3 totals 15 residues. V was pared by 4 bases and J by 0 bases, with 13 bases between. Germline loops: CDR1 SGHRS, CDR2 YFSETQ. This CDR3 reads CASSPDGLANYGYTF. The DNA of the CDR3 is TGCGCCAGCAGCCCGGACGGACTAGCTAACTATGGCTACACCTTC.

This clone was counted only a few times. The chain couples TRBV2 to TRBJ1-3; D is uncertain. This CDR3 region has 15 residues. The V end lost 6 bases, the J end lost 0 bases, and 12 bases lay between the germline ends. The V gene's germline CDR1 is SNHLY and CDR2 FYNNEI. The CDR3 DNA is TGTGCCAGCAGAGGAGGGAGAGCCTCTGGAAACACCATATATTTT. Amino acid sequence: CASRGGRASGNTIYF. Variable domain in full (rest from reference TRBV2 and TRBJ1-3): EPEVTQTPSHQVTQMGQEVILRCVPISNHLYFYWYRQILGQKVEFLVSFYNNEISEKSEIFDDQFSVERPDGSNFTLKIRSTKLEDSAMYFCASRGGRASGNTIYFGEGSWLTVV.

The CDR3 sequence is CSASVTGGPNYGYTF. DNA for the CDR3: TGCAGTGCTAGTGTTACAGGGGGTCCTAACTATGGCTACACCTTC. V is TRBV20-1 and J is TRBJ1-2; TRBD1 matches at 8 bases. Trimming took 3 bases from V and 0 from J; bases not matched to a gene: 6. The CDR3 is made up of 15 amino acids. The germline CDR1 and CDR2 sequences are DFQATT and SNEGSKA (reference sequence).